A single sample gave rise to the 19 T cell receptor beta chains below, sequenced in a study of Japanese encephalitis immunity and Zika vaccine responses. Peptide pools at around 1.1 ug/mL each stimulated CFSE-labeled PBMCs over a roughly 6-day culture. Proliferating CD4 T cells were sorted unfixed as live CD56-CD19-CD16-CD3+CD4+ CFSE-low cells. TCRdb redid the calling of the 5' RACE reads with MiXCR, one entry per CDR3 protein. The sample has approximately 200 distinct CDR3 sequences, 14% seen once. The sequencing here drew on antigen-activated CD4+ T cells from blood, cultured, taken during a Zika inactivated vaccine study. All receptors come from an adult woman who received an inactivated Zika virus vaccine.

The chain recombines TRBV20-1 with TRBJ1-2; the match to TRBD1 covers 7 bases. After removal of 7 bases from V and 2 bases from J, the junction contained 4 bases not matched to a gene. The CDR3 has 12 amino acids. Germline-derived CDR1 and CDR2 are DFQATT and SNEGSKA (reference sequence). Here the CDR3 reads CSVGTVNYGYTF. In nucleotides, the CDR3 is TGCAGTGTCGGGACAGTGAACTATGGCTACACCTTC.

By share of the sample, this clonotype is large. The rearrangement uses TRBV20-1 and TRBJ2-1; TRBD2 agrees at 9 bases. The trim removed 6 bases at V and 4 bases at J, leaving 13 bases unmatched. The CDR3 totals 16 residues. CDR1 is DFQATT, CDR2 SNEGSKA, per germline (reference sequence). In nucleotides, the CDR3 is TGCAGTGCCCGAGACCCCCTAGCGGGGTTATACAATGAGCAGTTCTTC. It translates to CSARDPLAGLYNEQFF.

By share of the sample, this clonotype is hyperexpanded (1% or more). The V gene is TRBV6-1, the J gene TRBJ1-1, with D maybe TRBD1 (6 bases). Germline V CDR1 and CDR2: MNHNS, SASEGT. Trimming cost V 6 bases and J 3 bases, with 17 bases left between them. This CDR3 has 15 amino acids. The chain's CDR3 is CASSLWGQGYTEAFF. The CDR3 DNA sequence: TGTGCCAGCAGCCTTTGGGGTCAGGGGTACACTGAAGCTTTCTTT.

By share, this clonotype ranks as hyperexpanded. The CDR3 DNA reads as TGTGCCAGCAGTTCCAAGGCTGGTGAGCAGTTCTTC. Its protein product is CASSSKAGEQFF. The chain employs TRBV6-4 and TRBJ2-1, with D hard to call. V lost 5 bases to trimming and J lost 9 bases, with 11 bases between them. The CDR3 spans 12 residues. CDR1 is MRHNA, CDR2 SNTAGT, per germline.

In its sample, this clonotype is medium-sized. This chain connects TRBV30 to TRBJ2-2, with D tentatively TRBD1 (6 bases). The CDR3 is 14 residues long. V lost 5 bases and J lost 10, with 20 bases in between. CDR1 is GTSNPN, CDR2 SVGIG, per germline (reference sequence). The CDR3 protein is CAWAHRDTGEELFF. As DNA, the CDR3 is TGTGCCTGGGCCCATCGGGACACCGGCGAGGAGCTGTTTTTT.

In its sample, this clonotype ranks as medium-sized. The rearrangement joins TRBV12-3 or TRBV12-4 to TRBJ1-5, with 8 bases identical to TRBD1. The ends lost 5 bases at V and 4 bases at J; junction bases unmatched: 10. There are 16 residues in the CDR3. CDR3 sequence reads: CASSIETGVRNQPQHF. CDR3 bases: TGTGCCAGCAGTATAGAGACAGGGGTCAGAAATCAGCCCCAGCATTTT.

This clonotype is labeled large. The chain couples TRBV27 to TRBJ2-5; tentative D call: TRBD2 (5 bases). This CDR3 has 17 residues. The germline CDR1 and CDR2 sequences are MNHEY and SMNVEV (reference sequence). Trimming removed 3 bases at V and 10 bases at J, with 27 bases between. The CDR3 nucleotides are TGTGCCAGCAGTTTTTTGAATGGAGGCCATTTCCAAAGAGTCCAGTACTTC. Its translation is CASSFLNGGHFQRVQYF.

This clonotype is labeled large. V is TRBV21-1 and J is TRBJ2-3. TRBV21-1 is tagged as a pseudogene. The CDR3 extends over 14 amino acids. CDR3: CASSVIGSTDTQYF. CDR3 nucleotide sequence: TGTGCCAGCAGCGTAATAGGAAGCACAGATACGCAGTATTTT.

CDR3 in amino acids: CSVGGSYNSPLHF. The CDR3 DNA reads as TGCAGTGTTGGAGGCTCCTATAATTCACCCCTCCACTTT. The rearrangement joins TRBV20-1 to TRBJ1-6; unclear D gene. Germline assignment: CDR1 DFQATT and CDR2 SNEGSKA (reference sequence). The CDR3 covers 13 residues. The V end was cut by 7 bases, the J end by 0 bases, with 7 bases between.

This clonotype has just a few counts. The chain joins TRBV6-5 to TRBJ1-6; 7 nucleotides agree with TRBD1. Germline lookup yields CDR1 MNHEY and CDR2 SVGAGI. The trim removed 4 bases at V and 4 bases at J, leaving 7 bases unmatched. This CDR3 spans 16 amino acids. CDR3 coding DNA: TGTGCCAGCAGTTCACAGGGGCCGCAGTATAATTCACCCCTCCACTTT. Its translation: CASSSQGPQYNSPLHF.

By share of the sample, this clonotype is large. This sequence joins TRBV5-1 and TRBJ1-1, with D possibly TRBD1 on 6 matching bases. This CDR3 is built from 14 residues. Germline V CDR1 and CDR2: SGHRS, YFSETQ. V lost 0 bases, J lost 5 bases, and 11 bases lay in between. CDR3 sequence (DNA): TGCGCCAGCAGCTTGGAGGGGGTCCAAACTGAAGCTTTCTTT. It is translated as CASSLEGVQTEAFF.

This clonotype is deemed large. The genes are TRBV21-1 and TRBJ1-4. TRBV21-1 is reported as a pseudogene. The CDR3 is 15 residues long. CDR3 DNA: TGTGCCAGCAGCAAGAGAGTTGCAACTAATGAAAAACTGTTTTTT. Translation gives CASSKRVATNEKLFF.

In this sample, this clonotype is medium-sized. The V and J genes are TRBV15 and TRBJ1-4; unclear D gene. V lost 0 bases and J 7 bases, leaving 15 bases between the germline ends. Germline V CDR1 and CDR2: LNHNV, YYDKDF (reference sequence). This CDR3 has 16 residues. CDR3 nucleotide sequence: TGTGCCACCAGCAGAGATTTCGTCCCGGGTGGTGAAAAACTGTTTTTT. Translation gives CATSRDFVPGGEKLFF.

Judged by abundance, this clonotype is large. This chain joins TRBV28 and TRBJ1-5; D uncertain. The V end was cut by 7 bases, the J end by 0 bases, with 10 bases between. CDR1 MDHEN and CDR2 SYDVKM come from the germline V gene. The CDR3 covers 14 residues. CDR3 coding DNA: TGTGCCAGCACCTCCGGGGATAGCAATCAGCCCCAGCATTTT. Translated: CASTSGDSNQPQHF.

By its share, this clonotype is medium-sized. The J gene is TRBJ2-7, the V gene TRBV28; D call uncertain. V was cut by 5 bases and J by 3 bases, with 5 bases left in between. Germline CDR1 MDHEN, CDR2 SYDVKM. CDR3 length: 11 residues. CDR3 coding DNA: TGTGCCAGCAGTGAATACTACGAGCAGTACTTC. It encodes CASSEYYEQYF.

The chain is built from TRBV6-2 or TRBV6-3 and TRBJ1-5; D unclear. V dropped 3 bases and J dropped 11 bases, with 17 bases sitting between them. This CDR3 region has 14 residues. CDR1 and CDR2 (germline): MNHEY, SVGEGT. This CDR3 is CASSYSTGSWSQHF. The DNA for the CDR3 is TGTGCCAGCAGTTATTCTACGGGCTCCTGGTCCCAGCATTTT.

This clonotype is labeled as medium-sized. A much larger clonotype is one base distant, so this may be a read error. The chain uses TRBV20-1 and TRBJ2-3, with 7 positions matching TRBD1. The CDR3 has 15 residues. With V trimmed by 5 bases and J by 2 bases, 10 bases remained unmatched. Germline CDR1 is DFQATT and CDR2 is SNEGSKA (reference sequence). Here the CDR3 reads CSACEEQGNTDTQYF. Written as DNA, the CDR3 is TGCAGTGCTTGTGAGGAACAGGGGAACACAGATACGCAGTATTTT.

Relative to its sample, this clonotype is large (0.1 to 1%). This chain links TRBV20-1 with TRBJ2-1; either TRBD1 or TRBD2 may fit D (5 bases each). There are 13 residues in the CDR3. Trimming removed 5 bases from V and 3 bases from J, with 11 bases in between. Germline loops: CDR1 DFQATT, CDR2 SNEGSKA (reference sequence). CDR3 DNA: TGCAGTGCTGCGCCAGGGAGCTACAATGAGCAGTTCTTC. Translation gives CSAAPGSYNEQFF.

In its sample, this clonotype is large. The V and J genes are TRBV4-3 and TRBJ2-1; TRBD2 agrees at 12 bases. Unmatched junction bases numbered 2, after V lost 1 base and J lost 4 bases. The CDR3 consists of 16 residues. The V gene's germline CDR1 is LGHNA and CDR2 YSLEER. CDR3 protein: CASSQAGLAGYNEQFF. The CDR3 coding sequence is TGCGCCAGCAGCCAAGCCGGACTAGCGGGATACAATGAGCAGTTCTTC.